The 11 T cell receptor beta chains below all came from one sample that was sequenced in a study of blood T cell repertoires in COVID-19. Sequencing used immunoSEQ multiplex PCR; TCRdb keeps in-frame clones, though not all of them. The sample records approximately 280,000 clones, 80% to 95% being singletons. The sequenced material came from peripheral blood. The receptors come from a woman in her 30s with COVID-19, enrolled during active disease.

V usage is TRBV7-2 and J usage is TRBJ2-7; weak D call: TRBD1 (5 bases). V gave up 4 bases and J gave up 4 bases, with 11 bases separating them. This CDR3 spans 13 amino acids. CDR1 is SGHTA, CDR2 FQGNSA, per germline. CDR3 protein: CASSSRVGYEQYF. Here the CDR3 DNA reads TGTGCCAGCAGCTCCAGGGTCGGTTACGAGCAGTACTTC.

The J gene is TRBJ1-2, the V gene TRBV30, with D perhaps TRBD1 (5 bases). Germline V gene sequence: CDR1 GTSNPN, CDR2 SVGIG (reference sequence). The V end lost 4 bases, the J end lost 2 bases, and 14 bases lay between the germline ends. The CDR3 loop spans 14 amino acids. The CDR3 reads CAWNLINRNYGYTF. The DNA for the CDR3 is TGTGCCTGGAACTTGATAAACAGGAACTATGGCTACACCTTC.

This chain joins TRBV2 and TRBJ2-7; no definite D call. This CDR3 is built from 12 residues. The ends were cut back, 7 bases at V and 3 bases at J, with 10 bases in the middle. Germline V lookup: CDR1 SNHLY, CDR2 FYNNEI. Here the CDR3 reads CASITQDYEQYF. As DNA, the CDR3 is TGTGCCAGCATCACTCAGGACTACGAGCAGTACTTC.

This clone was seen just once. The chain couples TRBV7-2 to TRBJ2-1; maybe TRBD2 (6 bases). Germline loops: CDR1 SGHTA, CDR2 FQGNSA. Trimming stripped 5 bases from V and 4 bases from J, with 15 bases between. The CDR3 runs 15 residues. In nucleotides, the CDR3 is TGTGCCAGCAGCCGCCGGCGCGGGGAATACAATGAGCAGTTCTTC. The encoded protein is CASSRRRGEYNEQFF. The variable domain in full, with the rest retrieved from reference TRBV7-2 and TRBJ2-1, is GAGVSQSPSNKVTEKGKDVELRCDPISGHTALYWYRQSLGQGLEFLIYFQGNSAPDKSGLPSDRFSAERTGGSVSTLTIQRTQQEDSAVYLCASSRRRGEYNEQFFGPGTRLTVL.

The V call is TRBV5-1, the J call TRBJ2-2, with D maybe TRBD1 (5 bases). Trimming took off 0 bases at V and 6 bases at J, with 9 bases between the two ends. The V gene's germline CDR1 is SGHRS and CDR2 YFSETQ. The CDR3 loop spans 14 amino acids. The CDR3 DNA reads as TGCGCCAGCAGCTTGGGGGTCAGGGCCGGGGAGCTGTTTTTT. It encodes CASSLGVRAGELFF.

A remark on this clone: Other DNA sequences in the same sample also yield this CDR3. This sequence joins TRBV5-1 and TRBJ2-1; 14 bases are a match to TRBD2. Germline CDR1 and CDR2: SGHRS and YFSETQ. The CDR3 has 16 residues. With 4 bases clipped from V and 7 bases from J, the junction kept 7 bases outside the gene matches. The CDR3 DNA reads as TGCGCCAGCAGCGCCTCTGGGACTAGCGGGAGAAATGAGCAGTTCTTC. Protein product: CASSASGTSGRNEQFF.

The V gene is TRBV4-2, the J gene TRBJ2-3; 7 bases map to TRBD2. V shed 0 bases and J 7 bases; nucleotides not matched to a gene: 10. This CDR3 comprises 16 residues. The germline V gene has CDR1 LGHNA and CDR2 YNFKEQ. The CDR3 is CASSQELIGSGNTQYF. For the CDR3, the DNA is TGTGCCAGCAGCCAAGAATTGATCGGGAGCGGGAATACGCAGTATTTT.

The chain couples TRBV9 to TRBJ1-6; 11 bases map to TRBD1. V lost 0 bases to trimming and J lost 5 bases; unmatched junction nucleotides: 4. The CDR3 consists of 17 residues. From germline, CDR1 is SGDLS and CDR2 YYNGEE. CDR3 DNA: TGTGCCAGCAGCGTAGCTGGGACAGGGGGAGATAATTCACCCCTCCACTTT. It is translated as CASSVAGTGGDNSPLHF.

This rearrangement joins TRBV28 to TRBJ2-3; TRBD1 aligns across 12 bases. After removal of 5 bases from V and 14 bases from J, the junction contained 5 bases not matched to a gene. The CDR3 covers 12 residues. Germline CDR1 is MDHEN and CDR2 is SYDVKM. CDR3 DNA: TGTGCCAGCAGTCGGGACAGGGGGCCGTCGTATTTT. Residues: CASSRDRGPSYF.

This chain joins TRBV11-2 and TRBJ1-1; D might be TRBD1 (6 bases). Between the trimmed V and J ends, which lost 2 bases and 12 bases, there was a span of 13 bases. In germline, CDR1 is SGHAT, CDR2 FQNNGV. This CDR3 region has 12 residues. The CDR3 DNA reads as TGTGCCAGCAGCTTAAAGGGGGTCGACTCTTTCTTT. Protein: CASSLKGVDSFF.

This sequence joins TRBV28 and TRBJ2-3; D possibly corresponds to TRBD1 (5 bases). Deletions cut 3 bases from V and 3 bases from J, with 13 bases between. Germline V gives CDR1 MDHEN, CDR2 SYDVKM. The CDR3 totals 15 residues. Here the CDR3 reads CASSFQGRATDTQYF. The CDR3 nucleotides read TGTGCCAGCAGTTTTCAGGGCAGAGCAACAGATACGCAGTATTTT.